These T cell receptor beta chains were read from a single sample in a study of blood T cell repertoires in COVID-19. The table came from immunoSEQ multiplex PCR; TCRdb's copy has only in-frame clones and leaves some out. The sample consists of a few hundred thousand clones, about 90% of them appearing once. Sequenced: peripheral blood. Receptors originate from a man in his late teens or twenties with COVID-19, enrolled during active disease. Each CDR3 is given with its conserved first and last residue. The D gene is left open where the match is weak. A row's size may be missing; if present it is once, few, many or a size class.

abundance: few; v_gene: TRBV24-1; d_gene: -; j_gene: TRBJ2-3; CDR3aa: CATSVGGPSGPTDTQYF; CDR3nt: TGTGCCACCAGTGTCGGGGGGCCTAGCGGCCCCACAGATACGCAGTATTTT
abundance: -; v_gene: TRBV19; d_gene: -; j_gene: TRBJ1-5; CDR3aa: CASSIGWGGDQPQHF; CDR3nt: TGTGCCAGTAGTATAGGGTGGGGGGGCGATCAGCCCCAGCATTTT
abundance: -; v_gene: TRBV5-6; d_gene: -; j_gene: TRBJ2-1; CDR3aa: CASSLGVAGEQFF; CDR3nt: TGTGCCAGCAGCTTGGGAGTCGCTGGTGAGCAGTTCTTC
abundance: -; v_gene: TRBV18; d_gene: TRBD2; j_gene: TRBJ2-7; CDR3aa: CASSPDASGVRKEQYF; CDR3nt: TGTGCCAGCTCACCTGATGCTAGCGGGGTTCGTAAGGAGCAGTACTTC
abundance: -; v_gene: TRBV6-5; d_gene: -; j_gene: TRBJ1-1; CDR3aa: CASSLDMNTEAFF; CDR3nt: TGTGCCAGCAGTTTAGACATGAACACTGAAGCTTTCTTT
abundance: -; v_gene: TRBV29-1; d_gene: -; j_gene: TRBJ1-2; CDR3aa: CSVELRGEGRGYTF; CDR3nt: TGCAGCGTTGAATTGCGGGGCGAGGGACGCGGCTACACCTTC
abundance: -; v_gene: TRBV7-6; d_gene: -; j_gene: TRBJ2-1; CDR3aa: CASSRTSGEQFF; CDR3nt: TGTGCCAGCAGCCGTACCTCAGGCGAGCAGTTCTTC
abundance: -; v_gene: TRBV6-2/TRBV6-3; d_gene: -; j_gene: TRBJ2-3; CDR3aa: CASSYPSGGGKGGDTQYF; CDR3nt: TGTGCCAGCAGTTACCCCTCGGGAGGCGGGAAGGGGGGAGATACGCAGTATTTT
abundance: -; v_gene: TRBV6-1; d_gene: -; j_gene: TRBJ2-7; CDR3aa: CASSEGQGYYYEQYF; CDR3nt: TGTGCCAGCAGTGAAGGGCAGGGGTACTACTACGAGCAGTACTTC
abundance: -; v_gene: TRBV14; d_gene: TRBD2; j_gene: TRBJ2-5; CDR3aa: CASSQDRGLAEVETQYF; CDR3nt: TGTGCCAGCAGCCAAGATAGGGGACTAGCGGAGGTAGAGACCCAGTACTTC
abundance: -; v_gene: TRBV30; d_gene: -; j_gene: TRBJ1-5; CDR3aa: CAWSVLSSGNQPQHF; CDR3nt: TGTGCCTGGAGTGTACTTTCGAGCGGTAATCAGCCCCAGCATTTT
abundance: -; v_gene: TRBV7-9; d_gene: -; j_gene: TRBJ2-5; CDR3aa: CASSSRGWDQETQYF; CDR3nt: TGTGCCAGCAGCTCCAGGGGTTGGGATCAAGAGACCCAGTACTTC
abundance: -; v_gene: TRBV10-2; d_gene: TRBD2; j_gene: TRBJ2-1; CDR3aa: CASSDEVAGGREQFF; CDR3nt: TGCGCCAGCAGTGACGAGGTAGCGGGAGGGAGGGAGCAGTTCTTC
abundance: -; v_gene: TRBV4-1; d_gene: TRBD1; j_gene: TRBJ1-2; CDR3aa: CASSQASSSGGVDYGYTF; CDR3nt: TGCGCCAGCAGCCAAGCATCCTCTTCAGGGGGCGTAGACTATGGCTACACCTTC
abundance: few; v_gene: TRBV19; d_gene: -; j_gene: TRBJ1-1; CDR3aa: CASSISLTEDTEAFF; CDR3nt: TGTGCCAGTAGTATCTCACTGACCGAGGACACTGAAGCTTTCTTT
abundance: few; v_gene: TRBV9; d_gene: TRBD1; j_gene: TRBJ1-5; CDR3aa: CASSSGGSNQPQHF; CDR3nt: TGTGCCAGTTCATCAGGGGGGAGCAATCAGCCCCAGCATTTT
abundance: once; v_gene: TRBV15; d_gene: -; j_gene: TRBJ2-7; CDR3aa: CATSRGDINYEQYF; CDR3nt: TGTGCCACCAGCAGGGGGGACATCAACTACGAGCAGTACTTC
abundance: -; v_gene: TRBV7-9; d_gene: -; j_gene: TRBJ2-3; CDR3aa: CASSRAGATDTQYF; CDR3nt: TGTGCCAGCAGCCGCGCGGGCGCCACAGATACGCAGTATTTT
abundance: once; v_gene: TRBV11-3; d_gene: -; j_gene: TRBJ2-1; CDR3aa: CASRAGNEQFF; CDR3nt: TGTGCCAGCAGGGCAGGGAATGAGCAGTTCTTC
abundance: -; v_gene: TRBV2; d_gene: -; j_gene: TRBJ1-4; CDR3aa: CASSTQGPPTNEKLFF; CDR3nt: TGTGCCAGCAGTACACAGGGCCCCCCAACTAATGAAAAACTGTTTTTT
abundance: once; v_gene: TRBV4-1; d_gene: TRBD1; j_gene: TRBJ1-6; CDR3aa: CASSQAGTGNSPLHF; CDR3nt: TGCGCCAGCAGCCAAGCTGGGACAGGCAATTCACCCCTCCACTTT
abundance: once; v_gene: TRBV14; d_gene: TRBD2; j_gene: TRBJ2-3; CDR3aa: CASSQSASGIVRAAQYF; CDR3nt: TGTGCCAGCAGCCAATCCGCTAGCGGGATAGTCCGGGCGGCGCAGTATTTT
abundance: -; v_gene: TRBV7-9; d_gene: -; j_gene: TRBJ1-2; CDR3aa: CASSLSEGGSYTF; CDR3nt: TGTGCCAGCAGCTTATCCGAGGGCGGGAGCTACACCTTC
abundance: -; v_gene: TRBV27; d_gene: -; j_gene: TRBJ2-2; CDR3aa: CASSFAGNTGELFF; CDR3nt: TGTGCCAGCAGTTTCGCAGGCAACACCGGGGAGCTGTTTTTT
abundance: -; v_gene: TRBV30; d_gene: -; j_gene: TRBJ1-2; CDR3aa: CAYNTGFGGYTF; CDR3nt: TGTGCCTACAACACAGGGTTTGGGGGCTACACCTTC
abundance: -; v_gene: TRBV4-1; d_gene: -; j_gene: TRBJ1-2; CDR3aa: CASSQDAQPYYGYTF; CDR3nt: TGCGCCAGCAGCCAAGATGCACAGCCTTATTATGGCTACACCTTC
abundance: once; v_gene: TRBV11-3; d_gene: -; j_gene: TRBJ2-3; CDR3aa: CASSPGTVTDTQYF; CDR3nt: TGTGCCAGCAGCCCGGGTACCGTGACAGATACGCAGTATTTT
abundance: -; v_gene: TRBV7-9; d_gene: TRBD2; j_gene: TRBJ2-7; CDR3aa: CASSLTSGSYEQYF; CDR3nt: TGTGCCAGCAGCTTAACTAGCGGGAGCTACGAGCAGTACTTC
abundance: -; v_gene: TRBV7-6; d_gene: TRBD2; j_gene: TRBJ2-2; CDR3aa: CASSPDTTSATGELFF; CDR3nt: TGTGCCAGCAGCCCGGACACCACTAGCGCCACCGGGGAGCTGTTTTTT
abundance: -; v_gene: TRBV5-1; d_gene: -; j_gene: TRBJ1-1; CDR3aa: CASSLGQGGTEAFF; CDR3nt: TGCGCCAGCAGCTTGGGTCAGGGTGGCACTGAAGCTTTCTTT
abundance: -; v_gene: TRBV30; d_gene: TRBD2; j_gene: TRBJ2-7; CDR3aa: CAWTRTRLAYEQYF; CDR3nt: TGTGCCTGGACCCGGACTAGGCTCGCCTACGAGCAGTACTTC